The sequence of this TCR beta chain was determined in a study of neurological immune-mediated disorders. MiXCR was run by TCRdb on the 5' RACE reads, yielding one entry per CDR3 protein. Altogether tens of thousands of distinct CDR3 sequences are present, about 13% being singletons, with the ten largest covering approximately 4.2%. Per germline, CDR1 MDHEN and CDR2 SYDVKM. The CDR3 consists of 13 residues. V gave up 6 bases and J gave up 9 bases, with 15 bases separating them. This clonotype was recorded many times. The sample's time point: longitudinal time-point 1 (baseline). The V and J genes are TRBV28 and TRBJ2-1; D not certain. The specimen sequenced was PBMCs. The clonotype comes from a female donor with HTLV-1-associated myelopathy (HAM/TSP). CDR3 sequence: CASSHLAPAEQFF. CDR3 in DNA: TGTGCCAGCAGCCACCTCGCCCCGGCTGAGCAGTTCTTC. Based on the CDR3 plus reference TRBV28 and TRBJ2-1, the full variable domain is DVKVTQSSRYLVKRTGEKVFLECVQDMDHENMFWYRQDPGLGLRLIYFSYDVKMKEKGDIPEGYSVSREKKERFSLILESASTNQTSMYLCASSHLAPAEQFFGPGTRLTVL.